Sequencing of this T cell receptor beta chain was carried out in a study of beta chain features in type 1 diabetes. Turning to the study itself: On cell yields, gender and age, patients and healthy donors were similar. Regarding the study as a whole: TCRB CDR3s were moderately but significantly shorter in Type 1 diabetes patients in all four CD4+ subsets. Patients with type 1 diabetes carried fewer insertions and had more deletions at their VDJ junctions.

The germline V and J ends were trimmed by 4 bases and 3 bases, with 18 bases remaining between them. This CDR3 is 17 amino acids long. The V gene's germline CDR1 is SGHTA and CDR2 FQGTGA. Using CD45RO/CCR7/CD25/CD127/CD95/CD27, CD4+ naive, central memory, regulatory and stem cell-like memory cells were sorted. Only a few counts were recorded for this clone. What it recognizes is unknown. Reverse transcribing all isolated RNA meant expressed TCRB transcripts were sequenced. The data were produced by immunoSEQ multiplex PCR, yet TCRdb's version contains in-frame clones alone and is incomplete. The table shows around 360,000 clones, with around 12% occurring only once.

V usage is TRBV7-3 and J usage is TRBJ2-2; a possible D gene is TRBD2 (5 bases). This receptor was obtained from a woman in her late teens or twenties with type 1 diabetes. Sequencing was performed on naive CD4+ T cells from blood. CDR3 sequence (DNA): TGTGCCAGCAGCTCAGCCCTTGGCGGGCCTCACACCGGGGAGCTGTTTTTT. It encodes CASSSALGGPHTGELFF.